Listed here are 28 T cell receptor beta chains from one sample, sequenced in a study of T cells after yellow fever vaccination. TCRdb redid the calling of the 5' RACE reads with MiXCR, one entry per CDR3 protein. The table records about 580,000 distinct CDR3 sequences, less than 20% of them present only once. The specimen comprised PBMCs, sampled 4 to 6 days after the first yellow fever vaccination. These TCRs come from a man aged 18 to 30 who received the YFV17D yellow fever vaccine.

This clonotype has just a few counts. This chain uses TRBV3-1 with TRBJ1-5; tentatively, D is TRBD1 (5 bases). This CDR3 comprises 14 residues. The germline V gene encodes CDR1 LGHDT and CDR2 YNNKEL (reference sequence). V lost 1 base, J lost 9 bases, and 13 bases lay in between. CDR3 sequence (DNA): TGTGCCAGCAGCCAAGGAAGGGGCGGCGGGCCCCAGCATTTT. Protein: CASSQGRGGGPQHF.

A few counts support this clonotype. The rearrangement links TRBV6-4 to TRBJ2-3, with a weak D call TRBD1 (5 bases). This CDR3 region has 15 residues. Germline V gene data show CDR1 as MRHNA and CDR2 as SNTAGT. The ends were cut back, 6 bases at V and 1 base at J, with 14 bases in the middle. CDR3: CASSRLATGTDTQYF. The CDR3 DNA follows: TGTGCCAGCAGCCGACTCGCGACAGGCACAGATACGCAGTATTTT.

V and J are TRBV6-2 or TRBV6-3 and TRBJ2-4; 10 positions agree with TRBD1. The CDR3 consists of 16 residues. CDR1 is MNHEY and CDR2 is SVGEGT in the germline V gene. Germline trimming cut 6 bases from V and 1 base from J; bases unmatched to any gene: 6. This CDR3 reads CASRVPGQGAKNIQYF. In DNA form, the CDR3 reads TGTGCCAGCAGGGTCCCGGGACAGGGGGCCAAAAACATTCAGTACTTC.

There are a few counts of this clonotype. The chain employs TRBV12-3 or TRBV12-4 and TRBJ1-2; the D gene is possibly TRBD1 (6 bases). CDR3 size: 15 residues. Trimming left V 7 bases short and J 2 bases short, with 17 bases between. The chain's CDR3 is CASTNLLDRNYGYTF. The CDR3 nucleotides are TGTGCCAGCACCAACCTCCTGGACAGAAACTATGGCTACACCTTC.

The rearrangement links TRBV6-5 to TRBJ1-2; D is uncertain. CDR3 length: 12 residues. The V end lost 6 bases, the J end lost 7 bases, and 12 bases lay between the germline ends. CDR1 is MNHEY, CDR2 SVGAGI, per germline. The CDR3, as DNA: TGTGCCAGCAGCCCCGTCGACGGTGGCTACACCTTC. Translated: CASSPVDGGYTF.

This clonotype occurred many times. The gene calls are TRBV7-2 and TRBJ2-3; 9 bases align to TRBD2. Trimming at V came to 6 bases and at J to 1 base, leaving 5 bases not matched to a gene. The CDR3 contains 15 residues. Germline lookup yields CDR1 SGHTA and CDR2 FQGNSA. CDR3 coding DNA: TGTGCCAGCAGTTTTATAGCGGGGGGCACAGATACGCAGTATTTT. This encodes CASSFIAGGTDTQYF.

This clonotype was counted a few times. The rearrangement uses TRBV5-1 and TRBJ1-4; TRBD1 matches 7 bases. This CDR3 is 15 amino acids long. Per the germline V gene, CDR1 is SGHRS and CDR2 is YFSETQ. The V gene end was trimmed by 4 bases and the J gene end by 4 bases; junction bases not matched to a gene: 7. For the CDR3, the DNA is TGCGCCAGCAGCCGGGAAGGACAGGATAATGAAAAACTGTTTTTT. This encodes CASSREGQDNEKLFF.

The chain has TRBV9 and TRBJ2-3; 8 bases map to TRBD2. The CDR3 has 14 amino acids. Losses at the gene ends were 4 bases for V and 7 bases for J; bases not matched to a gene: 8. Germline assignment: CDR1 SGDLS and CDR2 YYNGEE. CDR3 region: CASSRGGLQNTQYF. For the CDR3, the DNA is TGTGCCAGCAGCCGCGGGGGGTTACAGAATACGCAGTATTTT.

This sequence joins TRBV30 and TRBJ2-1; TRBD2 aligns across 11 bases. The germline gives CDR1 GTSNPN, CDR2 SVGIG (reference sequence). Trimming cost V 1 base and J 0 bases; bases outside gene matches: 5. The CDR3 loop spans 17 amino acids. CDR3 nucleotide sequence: TGTGCCTGGAGTGGACTAGCGGGGCCTAGCTCCTACAATGAGCAGTTCTTC. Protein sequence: CAWSGLAGPSSYNEQFF.

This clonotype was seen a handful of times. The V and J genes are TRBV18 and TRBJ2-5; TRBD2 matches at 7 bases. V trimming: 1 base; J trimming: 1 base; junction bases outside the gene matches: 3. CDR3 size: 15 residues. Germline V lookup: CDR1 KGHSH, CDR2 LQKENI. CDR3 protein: CASSPHGGTQETQYF. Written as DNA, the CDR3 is TGTGCCAGCTCACCACACGGGGGGACCCAAGAGACCCAGTACTTC.

CDR3 DNA: TGTGCCAGCAACCACGGGTTCGAATTTTCACCCCTCCACTTT. It specifies CASNHGFEFSPLHF. The chain combines TRBV7-9 with TRBJ1-6; no clear D gene. CDR1 and CDR2 from the germline V gene are SEHNR and FQNEAQ (reference sequence). This CDR3 region has 14 residues. V lost 7 bases and J 9 bases, leaving 16 bases between the germline ends.

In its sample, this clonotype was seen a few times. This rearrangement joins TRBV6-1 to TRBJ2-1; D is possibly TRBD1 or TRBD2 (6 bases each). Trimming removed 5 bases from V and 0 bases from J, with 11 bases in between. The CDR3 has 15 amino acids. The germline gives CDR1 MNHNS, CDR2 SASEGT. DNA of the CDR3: TGTGCCAGCAGTAAAGGGGGGAGCTCCTACAATGAGCAGTTCTTC. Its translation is CASSKGGSSYNEQFF.

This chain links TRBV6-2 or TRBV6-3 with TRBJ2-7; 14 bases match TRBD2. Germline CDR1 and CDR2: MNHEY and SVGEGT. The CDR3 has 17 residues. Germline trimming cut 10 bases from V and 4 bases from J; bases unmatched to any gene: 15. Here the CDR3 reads CATMGLAGAINYYEQYV. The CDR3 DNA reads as TGTGCCACCATGGGACTAGCGGGGGCCATCAACTATTACGAGCAGTACGTC.

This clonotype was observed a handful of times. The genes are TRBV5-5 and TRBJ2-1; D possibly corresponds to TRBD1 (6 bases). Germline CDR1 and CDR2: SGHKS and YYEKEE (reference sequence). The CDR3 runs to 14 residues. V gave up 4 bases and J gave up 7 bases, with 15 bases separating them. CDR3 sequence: CASSPNPGTNEQFF. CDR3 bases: TGTGCCAGCAGCCCGAACCCCGGGACAAATGAGCAGTTCTTC.

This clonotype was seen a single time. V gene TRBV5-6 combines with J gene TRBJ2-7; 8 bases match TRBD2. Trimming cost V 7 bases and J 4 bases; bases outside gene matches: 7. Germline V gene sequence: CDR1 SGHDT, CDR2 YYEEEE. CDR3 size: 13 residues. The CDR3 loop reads CASGLRGGYEQYF. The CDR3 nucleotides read TGTGCCAGCGGCCTTCGGGGGGGATACGAGCAGTACTTC.

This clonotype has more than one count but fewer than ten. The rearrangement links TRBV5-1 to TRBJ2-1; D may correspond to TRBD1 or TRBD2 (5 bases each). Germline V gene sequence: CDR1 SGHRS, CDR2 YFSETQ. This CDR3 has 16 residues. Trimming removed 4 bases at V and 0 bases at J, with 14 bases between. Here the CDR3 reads CASSERTDSSYNEQFF. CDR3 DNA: TGCGCCAGCAGCGAGAGGACTGACAGCTCCTACAATGAGCAGTTCTTC.

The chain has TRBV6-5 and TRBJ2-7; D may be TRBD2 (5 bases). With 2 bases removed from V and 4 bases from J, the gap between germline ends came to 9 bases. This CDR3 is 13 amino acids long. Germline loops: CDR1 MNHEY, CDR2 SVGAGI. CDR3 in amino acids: CASSYGRGYEQYV. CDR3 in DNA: TGTGCCAGCAGTTACGGTAGAGGGTACGAGCAGTACGTC.

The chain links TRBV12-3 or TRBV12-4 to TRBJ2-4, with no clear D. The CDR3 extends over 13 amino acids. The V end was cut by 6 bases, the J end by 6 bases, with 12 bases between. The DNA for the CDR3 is TGTGCCAGCAGCATTGGGCCAGGAAACATTCAGTACTTC. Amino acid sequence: CASSIGPGNIQYF.

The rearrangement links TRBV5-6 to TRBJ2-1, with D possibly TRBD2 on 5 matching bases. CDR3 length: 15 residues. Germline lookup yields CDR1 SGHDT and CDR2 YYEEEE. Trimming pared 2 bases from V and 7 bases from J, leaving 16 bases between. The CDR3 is CASSFWELGKNEQFF. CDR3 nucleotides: TGTGCCAGCAGCTTCTGGGAACTAGGGAAAAATGAGCAGTTCTTC.

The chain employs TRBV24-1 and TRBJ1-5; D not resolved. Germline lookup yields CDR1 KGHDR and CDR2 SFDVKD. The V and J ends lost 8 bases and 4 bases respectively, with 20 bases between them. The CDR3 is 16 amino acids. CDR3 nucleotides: TGTGCCACCACCCAAAACTTCGTTGGAATAAATCAGCCCCAGCATTTT. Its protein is CATTQNFVGINQPQHF.

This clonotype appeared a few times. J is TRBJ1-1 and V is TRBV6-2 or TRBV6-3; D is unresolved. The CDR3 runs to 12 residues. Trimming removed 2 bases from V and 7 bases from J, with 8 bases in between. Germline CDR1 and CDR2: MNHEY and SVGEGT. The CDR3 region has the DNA TGTGCCAGCAGTTACGGGGTTCTTGAAGCTTTCTTT. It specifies CASSYGVLEAFF.

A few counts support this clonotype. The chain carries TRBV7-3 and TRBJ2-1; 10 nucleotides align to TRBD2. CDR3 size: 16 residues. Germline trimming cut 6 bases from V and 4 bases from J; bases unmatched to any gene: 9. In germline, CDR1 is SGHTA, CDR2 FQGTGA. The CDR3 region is CASSPGGAGGYNEQFF. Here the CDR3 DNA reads TGTGCCAGCAGTCCAGGGGGAGCGGGGGGGTACAATGAGCAGTTCTTC.

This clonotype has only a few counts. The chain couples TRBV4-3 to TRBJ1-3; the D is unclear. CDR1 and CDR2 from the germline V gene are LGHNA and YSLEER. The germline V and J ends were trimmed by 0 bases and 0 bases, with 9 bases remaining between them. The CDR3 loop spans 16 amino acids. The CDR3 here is CASSQDWSSSGNTIYF. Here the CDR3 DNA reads TGCGCCAGCAGCCAAGACTGGTCCTCCTCTGGAAACACCATATATTTT.

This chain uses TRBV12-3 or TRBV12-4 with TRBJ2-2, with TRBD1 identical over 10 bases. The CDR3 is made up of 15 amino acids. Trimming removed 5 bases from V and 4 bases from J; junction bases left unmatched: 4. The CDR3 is CASSTRQGATGELFF. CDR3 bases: TGTGCCAGCAGTACAAGACAGGGGGCCACCGGGGAGCTGTTTTTT.

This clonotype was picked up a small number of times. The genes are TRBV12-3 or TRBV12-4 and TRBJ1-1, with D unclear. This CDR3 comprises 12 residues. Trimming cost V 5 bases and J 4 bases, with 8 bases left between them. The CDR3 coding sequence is TGTGCCAGCAGTGACTACAGCACTGAAGCTTTCTTT. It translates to CASSDYSTEAFF.

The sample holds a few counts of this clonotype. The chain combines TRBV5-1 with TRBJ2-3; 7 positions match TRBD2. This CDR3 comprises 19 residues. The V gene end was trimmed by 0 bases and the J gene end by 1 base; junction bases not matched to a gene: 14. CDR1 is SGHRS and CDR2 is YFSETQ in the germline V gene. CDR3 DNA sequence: TGCGCCAGCAGCTTGGCCGGGACTACCAGCCTTAGGGGCACAGATACGCAGTATTTT. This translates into CASSLAGTTSLRGTDTQYF.

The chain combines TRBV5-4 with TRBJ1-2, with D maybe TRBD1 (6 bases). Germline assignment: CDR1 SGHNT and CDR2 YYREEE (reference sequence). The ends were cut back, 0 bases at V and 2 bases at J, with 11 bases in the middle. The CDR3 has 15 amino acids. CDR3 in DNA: TGTGCCAGCAGCTTGGCTGAGGGGGGAAACTATGGCTACACCTTC. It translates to CASSLAEGGNYGYTF.

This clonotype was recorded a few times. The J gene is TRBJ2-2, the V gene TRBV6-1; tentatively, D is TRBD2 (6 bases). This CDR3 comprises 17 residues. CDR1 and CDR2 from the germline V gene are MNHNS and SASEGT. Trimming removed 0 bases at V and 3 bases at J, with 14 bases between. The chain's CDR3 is CASSEARAGTYTGELFF. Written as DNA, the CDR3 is TGTGCCAGCAGTGAAGCGCGGGCGGGGACCTACACCGGGGAGCTGTTTTTT.